The 9 T cell receptor beta chains presented below share a single source sample, sequenced in a study of cytomegalovirus exposure and HLA in healthy donors. Primers included in the PCR were 60 Vbeta and 13 Jbeta primers. Libraries were prepared by immunoSEQ multiplex PCR; TCRdb keeps only in-frame clonotypes and omits some of them. The sample carries more than 110,000 clones, 73% recorded once. Sequenced input: PBMCs. These receptors were collected from a woman in her forties in good health and CMV-seronegative.

This clone appeared a single time. The V gene is TRBV28, the J gene TRBJ2-3, with D perhaps TRBD2 (7 bases). The V gene lost 9 bases and the J gene lost 5 bases, with 15 bases spanning the gap. The CDR3 runs 13 residues. CDR1 MDHEN and CDR2 SYDVKM come from the germline V gene. CDR3 residues: CASTRGGIDTQYF. The CDR3 DNA is TGTGCCAGTACAAGGGGGGGGATAGATACGCAGTATTTT.

To note about this clone: At one boundary the junction diverges from the germline segment, which might be a read error. The chain combines TRBV7-7 with TRBJ2-2; TRBD1 agrees at 10 bases. From germline, CDR1 is SSHAT and CDR2 FNYEAQ (reference sequence). This CDR3 spans 14 amino acids. Here the CDR3 reads CASTRDRGAGELFF. CDR3 DNA: TGTGCTAGCACCCGGGACAGGGGAGCCGGGGAGCTGTTTTTT.

The chain employs TRBV28 and TRBJ2-2; 10 bases map to TRBD2. The CDR3 loop spans 15 amino acids. Looked up from germline, CDR1 is MDHEN and CDR2 is SYDVKM. Trimming at V came to 7 bases and at J to 6 bases, leaving 8 bases not matched to a gene. The DNA for the CDR3 is TGTGCCAGCATTAGCGGGGGGTTGCTATCCGGGGAGCTGTTTTTT. Translating gives CASISGGLLSGELFF.

The V and J genes are TRBV5-6 and TRBJ1-3, with D perhaps TRBD1 (6 bases). CDR1 is SGHDT, CDR2 YYEEEE, per germline. Trimming left V 4 bases short and J 0 bases short, with 14 bases between. The CDR3 extends over 16 amino acids. The chain's CDR3 is CASSLGQSFSGNTIYF. The DNA for the CDR3 is TGTGCCAGCAGCCTAGGACAGTCTTTCTCTGGAAACACCATATATTTT.

This clone has only a few counts. The rearrangement uses TRBV5-6 and TRBJ2-2; D call uncertain. This CDR3 is 13 amino acids long. The germline V gene has CDR1 SGHDT and CDR2 YYEEEE. The ends were cut back, 5 bases at V and 4 bases at J, with 9 bases in the middle. The CDR3 coding sequence is TGTGCCAGCAGTCGAGACATCACCGGGGAGCTGTTTTTT. Protein: CASSRDITGELFF.

Written as DNA, the CDR3 is TGCAGCGTTGAAGGGGAAGCGGGAGGTGAGCAGTTCTTC. Protein product: CSVEGEAGGEQFF. The chain links TRBV29-1 to TRBJ2-1, with 9 bases identical to TRBD2. The CDR3 length is 13 residues. V was pared by 1 base and J by 9 bases, with 4 bases of the junction left unmatched. The germline V gene encodes CDR1 SQVTM and CDR2 ANQGSEA.

There are a few counts of this clone. This sequence joins TRBV4-2 and TRBJ2-7; a possible D gene is TRBD2 (5 bases). V was trimmed by 1 base and J by 0 bases, leaving 10 bases between them. This CDR3 region has 15 residues. Germline CDR1 LGHNA, CDR2 YNFKEQ. CDR3 amino acids: CASSQVDSDSYEQYF. CDR3 bases: TGTGCCAGCAGCCAAGTTGATAGCGACTCCTACGAGCAGTACTTC.

This chain connects TRBV7-2 to TRBJ2-5, with 8 bases that match TRBD1. Germline CDR1 is SGHTA and CDR2 is FQGNSA. Unmatched junction bases numbered 7, after V lost 2 bases and J lost 5 bases. This CDR3 has 15 amino acids. CDR3 residues: CASSLFPGGGETQYF. The CDR3 DNA reads as TGTGCCAGCAGCTTATTTCCAGGGGGCGGGGAGACCCAGTACTTC.

The rearrangement links TRBV5-1 to TRBJ1-1; D not resolved. CDR1 is SGHRS, CDR2 YFSETQ, per germline. This CDR3 contains 16 residues. V was pared by 4 bases and J by 0 bases, with 16 bases between. CDR3 bases: TGCGCCAGCAGCACTCGATCGGCGGGTATGAACACTGAAGCTTTCTTT. Its protein product is CASSTRSAGMNTEAFF.